This T cell receptor (beta chain) was identified in a study of vaccination and CD4 T cells after COVID-19. Study as a whole: The convalescents included six males and four females, and among them two were Hispanic while seven were Caucasian. In culture, cells were exposed to overlapping spike peptides from SARS-CoV-2, HCoV-NL63, HCoV-OC43 and HCoV-229E.

Researchers used the Oncomine TCR Beta short-read assay to sequence DNA from cultured CD4+ T cells. TCRdb recomputed calls from the PCR reads with MiXCR, one row per CDR3 protein. There are 3,200 or so distinct CDR3 sequences in the sample; around 76% occur only once, and around a quarter lies in the top ten. Documented treatment: approximately nine-day PBMC culture with coronavirus spike peptide pools or control peptides (ViraFEST assay). This CDR3 is built from 15 residues. V lost 0 bases to trimming and J lost 4 bases, with 15 bases between them. Looked up from germline, CDR1 is DFQATT and CDR2 is SNEGSKA (reference sequence). As regards this clonotype: Its specificity is not known.

The sequencing input was CD4+ T cells from blood, cultured in vitro. This TCR was sampled from a human donor who had recovered from COVID-19. The V call is TRBV20-1, the J call TRBJ2-5, with D tentatively TRBD1 or TRBD2 (5 bases each). The CDR3 DNA reads TGCAGTGCTAGAGACCCCCGCAACGGGGCAGAGACCCAGTACTTC. Amino acids: CSARDPRNGAETQYF.